The clone carrying this TCR beta chain has just one count. The source of the sample is a study of CD8+ T cells in alopecia areata. The sequencing template was cDNA reverse transcribed from extracted RNA. The method was immunoSEQ multiplex PCR; TCRdb's version includes in-frame clones alone and lacks a portion of them. The sample has about 150,000 clones; roughly 64% are singletons. Germline assignment: CDR1 SGDLS and CDR2 YYNGEE. This CDR3 is 15 amino acids long. V gave up 0 bases and J gave up 5 bases; unmatched junction bases: 6. This chain joins TRBV9 and TRBJ2-5, with 8 bases that match TRBD1. The sequence was obtained from a human donor with alopecia areata. Sequencing used CD4+ T cells sorted from blood, obtained at week 0. Here the CDR3 reads CASSVGTGTLETQYF. The DNA of the CDR3 is TGTGCCAGCAGCGTAGGGACAGGGACGTTGGAGACCCAGTACTTC.